The 28 T cell receptor beta chains presented below share a single source sample, sequenced in a study of blood T cell repertoires in COVID-19. Clones were sequenced by immunoSEQ multiplex PCR, and TCRdb holds only the in-frame ones, with some missing. The sample lists 200,000 to 250,000 clones; 86% were seen once. The sequenced material came from PBMCs or T cells enriched from blood (not recorded which). The receptor source for this set is a woman in her fifties or sixties in a cohort exposed to, infected with or recovered from COVID-19 (not recorded which).

The CDR3: CAIRKDSNEKLFF. The CDR3 DNA reads as TGTGCCATCAGAAAAGACAGTAATGAAAAACTGTTTTTT. V gene TRBV10-3 combines with J gene TRBJ1-4; weak D call: TRBD1 (5 bases). Trimming left V 6 bases short and J 4 bases short, with 9 bases between. Germline V gene lookup returns CDR1 ENHRY and CDR2 SYGVKD. The CDR3 totals 13 residues.

DNA of the CDR3: TGTGCCAGCAGCTCTACAGGGGGCTTTGACGGCTACACCTTC. Translation: CASSSTGGFDGYTF. V gene TRBV7-3 combines with J gene TRBJ1-2, with 9 nucleotides matching TRBD1. Germline V gives CDR1 SGHTA, CDR2 FQGTGA. V trimming: 4 bases; J trimming: 8 bases; junction bases outside the gene matches: 8. This CDR3 spans 14 amino acids.

The chain is built from TRBV20-1 and TRBJ2-5, with 8 bases fitting TRBD2. The CDR3 runs to 11 residues. The germline V gene encodes CDR1 DFQATT and CDR2 SNEGSKA (reference sequence). In DNA form, the CDR3 reads TGCAGCCCGGGGGGGCGAGAGACCCAGTACTTC. Amino acid sequence: CSPGGRETQYF.

Only a few counts were recorded for this clone. The rearrangement links TRBV9 to TRBJ1-4; no definite D call. Deletions cut 0 bases from V and 5 bases from J, with 8 bases between. Germline lookup yields CDR1 SGDLS and CDR2 YYNGEE. The CDR3 has 14 residues. DNA of the CDR3: TGTGCCAGCAGCGTAGGCGTACAGAATGAAAAACTGTTTTTT. Translated: CASSVGVQNEKLFF.

A single count supports this clone. The chain is built from TRBV6-5 and TRBJ1-1; D ambiguous. The CDR3 covers 13 residues. The V end was cut by 2 bases, the J end by 3 bases, with 7 bases between. Germline V CDR1 and CDR2: MNHEY, SVGAGI. Here the CDR3 DNA reads TGTGCCAGCAGTTACCAGGTCTACACTGAAGCTTTCTTT. It yields the protein CASSYQVYTEAFF.

Only one count was recorded for this clone. V is TRBV9 and J is TRBJ2-6, with D uncertain. Germline lookup yields CDR1 SGDLS and CDR2 YYNGEE. V was cut by 0 bases and J by 1 base, with 2 bases left in between. CDR3 size: 14 residues. In nucleotides, the CDR3 is TGTGCCAGCAGCGTAGCGTCTGGGGCCAACGTCCTGACTTTC. Protein: CASSVASGANVLTF.

This clone turned up a few times. The genes are TRBV4-1 and TRBJ1-1, with a tentative D call TRBD1 (6 bases). Germline V gene data show CDR1 as MGHRA and CDR2 as YSYEKL. The CDR3 loop spans 14 amino acids. Trimming took 3 bases from V and 5 from J, leaving 13 bases between them. The CDR3 coding sequence is TGCGCCAGCAGCCAGGCTACAGGGCCTACTGAAGCTTTCTTT. Translating gives CASSQATGPTEAFF.

The chain employs TRBV28 and TRBJ1-6; D not resolved. The CDR3 loop spans 16 amino acids. The germline CDR1 and CDR2 sequences are MDHEN and SYDVKM. The V and J ends lost 4 bases and 0 bases respectively, with 10 bases between them. The CDR3 region has the DNA TGTGCCAGCAGTTCGGCAGGAAGCTCCTATAATTCACCCCTCCACTTT. As protein: CASSSAGSSYNSPLHF.

The rearrangement links TRBV29-1 to TRBJ1-5; unclear D gene. Germline CDR1 reads SQVTM; CDR2 reads ANQGSEA. V was shortened by 2 bases and J by 0 bases, with 23 bases between the two germline ends. The CDR3 totals 19 residues. Written as DNA, the CDR3 is TGCAGCGTTGAAACGAGCTCACCCCGGGAGACTTATAGCAATCAGCCCCAGCATTTT. It yields the protein CSVETSSPRETYSNQPQHF.

J is TRBJ1-2 and V is TRBV6-5, with no clear D. CDR1 is MNHEY, CDR2 SVGAGI, per germline. This CDR3 spans 15 amino acids. Trimming took off 6 bases at V and 9 bases at J, with 23 bases between the two ends. The CDR3 is CASRSREDRVLSYTF. The DNA of the CDR3 is TGTGCCAGCAGATCGCGAGAGGATAGAGTATTGAGCTACACCTTC.

The V and J genes are TRBV23-1 and TRBJ1-4; TRBD1 agrees at 11 bases. TRBV23-1 has ORF status, its function being uncertain. The CDR3 is 20 residues long. J gave up 8 bases and V 1 base, and 18 bases lay outside the gene matches. This CDR3 is CASSQYNIRTGGPPREKLFF. CDR3 DNA: TGCGCCAGCAGTCAATATAATATCCGGACAGGGGGCCCACCTCGAGAAAAACTGTTTTTT.

A few counts support this clone. The genes are TRBV9 and TRBJ1-2, with 10 positions matching TRBD1. The CDR3 contains 14 residues. Germline CDR1 reads SGDLS; CDR2 reads YYNGEE. Trimming cost V 4 bases and J 6 bases; bases outside gene matches: 6. CDR3 nucleotide sequence: TGTGCCAGCAGCCCCCGCGGGACAGGGGATGGCTACACCTTC. Translating it yields CASSPRGTGDGYTF. The whole variable domain, filled in from reference TRBV9 and TRBJ1-2, reads DSGVTQTPKHLITATGQRVTLRCSPRSGDLSVYWYQQSLDQGLQFLIQYYNGEERAKGNILERFSAQQFPDLHSELNLSSLELGDSALYFCASSPRGTGDGYTFGSGTRLTVV.

The V gene is TRBV9, the J gene TRBJ2-1, with 10 bases that match TRBD1. Germline CDR1 reads SGDLS; CDR2 reads YYNGEE. The CDR3 extends over 15 amino acids. The junction had 8 bases not matched to a gene; V was cut back by 4 bases and J by 7 bases. The CDR3 DNA reads as TGTGCCAGCAGCACCGGGACAGGGGACTGGAATGAGCAGTTCTTC. Translation gives CASSTGTGDWNEQFF.

The V gene is TRBV7-2, the J gene TRBJ2-7; unclear D gene. The CDR3 runs to 14 residues. V lost 2 bases and J 3 bases, leaving 11 bases between the germline ends. The germline CDR1 and CDR2 sequences are SGHTA and FQGNSA. CDR3 amino acids: CASSLLQVDYEQYF. Written as DNA, the CDR3 is TGTGCCAGCAGCTTACTCCAGGTTGACTACGAGCAGTACTTC.

The chain has TRBV7-9 and TRBJ1-5; 8 bases align to TRBD1. Germline V gives CDR1 SEHNR, CDR2 FQNEAQ (reference sequence). The V gene end was trimmed by 3 bases and the J gene end by 11 bases; junction bases not matched to a gene: 6. The CDR3 is 13 residues long. CDR3 nucleotide sequence: TGTGCCAGCAGCTTCGGACAGGGCGGGTCCCAGCATTTT. This sequence encodes CASSFGQGGSQHF.

The chain is built from TRBV3-1 (or the pseudogene TRBV3-2) and TRBJ1-2; perhaps TRBD1 as D (6 bases). Germline V gives CDR1 LGHDT, CDR2 YNNKEL (reference sequence). Trimming pared 4 bases from V and 3 bases from J, leaving 15 bases between. CDR3 length: 15 residues. CDR3 in amino acids: CASSPRQPGDYGYTF. DNA for the CDR3: TGTGCCAGCAGCCCCCGACAGCCAGGGGACTATGGCTACACCTTC.

The rearrangement uses TRBV7-9 and TRBJ1-1; the D is unclear. Trimming took off 2 bases at V and 5 bases at J, with 6 bases between the two ends. Germline loops: CDR1 SEHNR, CDR2 FQNEAQ (reference sequence). The CDR3 loop spans 12 amino acids. CDR3 sequence (DNA): TGTGCCAGCAGCTTAACTACTACTGAAGCTTTCTTT. Translated: CASSLTTTEAFF.

The chain has TRBV5-1 and TRBJ2-2; the D is unclear. V gave up 7 bases and J gave up 0 bases, with 10 bases separating them. Germline CDR1 reads SGHRS; CDR2 reads YFSETQ. There are 14 residues in the CDR3. The CDR3 region has the DNA TGCGCCAGCCGGTCACAGACGAACACCGGGGAGCTGTTTTTT. It translates to CASRSQTNTGELFF.

CDR3 loop: CASSPGGGPGTDTQYF. The CDR3 DNA reads TGTGCCAGCAGCCCAGGGGGCGGGCCAGGCACAGATACGCAGTATTTT. The V call is TRBV3-1 (or the pseudogene TRBV3-2), the J call TRBJ2-3, with 8 bases lining up with TRBD1. The CDR3 runs to 16 residues. J lost 1 base, V lost 4 bases, and 7 bases had no gene match. Germline lookup yields CDR1 LGHDT and CDR2 YNNKEL (reference sequence).

The chain employs TRBV7-9 and TRBJ1-1, with TRBD1 matching over 8 bases. The CDR3 runs 13 residues. Germline CDR1 SEHNR, CDR2 FQNEAQ (reference sequence). J was trimmed by 5 bases and V by 5 bases; bases with no gene match: 4. CDR3 sequence: CASSAQGGTEAFF. In DNA form, the CDR3 reads TGTGCCAGCAGCGCACAGGGGGGGACTGAAGCTTTCTTT.

This clone came up a few times. The chain uses TRBV6-1 and TRBJ2-7, with D unresolved. The CDR3 length is 13 residues. Trimming cost V 3 bases and J 4 bases, with 10 bases left between them. Germline V CDR1 and CDR2: MNHNS, SASEGT. CDR3 sequence: CASSDRPRYEQYF. For the CDR3, the DNA is TGTGCCAGCAGTGACCGCCCCAGGTACGAGCAGTACTTC.

V usage is TRBV3-1 (or the pseudogene TRBV3-2) and J usage is TRBJ1-1; 8 bases are shared with TRBD1. The CDR3 has 17 amino acids. Germline CDR1 and CDR2: LGHDT and YNNKEL (reference sequence). After removal of 6 bases from V and 4 bases from J, the junction contained 16 bases not matched to a gene. CDR3 loop: CASSQQLQYRGSTEAFF. The CDR3 nucleotides read TGTGCCAGCAGTCAACAACTCCAATACAGGGGGTCCACTGAAGCTTTCTTT.

The chain employs TRBV29-1 and TRBJ1-4; TRBD1 is a possible D gene (5 bases). The germline V and J ends were trimmed by 7 bases and 1 base, with 10 bases remaining between them. The germline gives CDR1 SQVTM, CDR2 ANQGSEA. The CDR3 contains 13 residues. CDR3 sequence: CSALDRTNEKLFF. DNA for the CDR3: TGCAGCGCACTCGACAGAACTAATGAAAAACTGTTTTTT.

V is TRBV27 and J is TRBJ1-2, with 8 bases matching TRBD1. CDR1 MNHEY and CDR2 SMNVEV come from the germline V gene (reference sequence). The V segment lost 4 bases and the J segment 2 bases; nucleotides outside the gene matches: 3. The CDR3 runs to 14 residues. In DNA form, the CDR3 reads TGTGCCAGCAGTTCTAGGACAGGGAACTATGGCTACACCTTC. This encodes CASSSRTGNYGYTF.

The chain has TRBV3-1 (or the pseudogene TRBV3-2) and TRBJ2-7; D remains unclear. The CDR3 sequence is 13 residues long. V dropped 4 bases and J dropped 7 bases, with 14 bases sitting between them. In germline, CDR1 is LGHDT, CDR2 YNNKEL (reference sequence). CDR3 coding DNA: TGTGCCAGCAGCCCGAGCTCAGGAAGGGAGCAGTACTTC. It specifies CASSPSSGREQYF.

The chain links TRBV19 to TRBJ1-1; D perhaps matches TRBD1 (5 bases). V lost 7 bases, J lost 6 bases, and 24 bases lay in between. Germline V CDR1 and CDR2: LNHDA, SQIVND (reference sequence). The CDR3 runs 16 residues. In DNA form, the CDR3 reads TGTGCCAGTACCCCAGAATGGGGGGTCCTTAAAGCTGAAGCTTTCTTT. This sequence encodes CASTPEWGVLKAEAFF.

The chain carries TRBV11-2 and TRBJ2-1, with 8 bases identical to TRBD1. Germline-derived CDR1 and CDR2 are SGHAT and FQNNGV. V shed 5 bases, J shed 9 bases, and the junction held 15 bases outside the gene matches. The length of the CDR3 is 16 residues. CDR3 region: CASSPAKTTGGREQFF. The CDR3 coding sequence is TGTGCCAGCAGCCCCGCAAAGACAACAGGGGGTCGTGAGCAGTTCTTC.

The rearrangement links TRBV19 to TRBJ2-7, with D possibly being TRBD2 (6 bases). This CDR3 is built from 14 residues. The V end was cut by 3 bases, the J end by 4 bases, with 13 bases between. Germline CDR1 LNHDA, CDR2 SQIVND (reference sequence). The CDR3 loop is CASSIRGTGYEQYF. The CDR3, as DNA: TGTGCCAGTAGTATCCGGGGGACGGGGTACGAGCAGTACTTC.